The text below deals with one TCR beta chain. The data stem from a study of sequential checkpoint blockade in melanoma. For the study at large: First-line arms were nivolumab then ipilimumab, or the reverse, randomized 1:1. After both sequences, patients received maintenance nivolumab.

Germline CDR1 SGHVS, CDR2 FQNEAQ. This CDR3 comprises 12 residues. Trimming removed 4 bases at V and 2 bases at J, with 2 bases between. Only in-frame clones appear in the TCRdb table, and some are missing; sequencing was by immunoSEQ multiplex PCR. The table has 15,000 to 20,000 clones, roughly 61% seen once. Described treatment: randomized to nivolumab then ipilimumab (arm A) or the reverse (arm B). No patient had prior DNA-damaging chemotherapy. From thawed PBMCs, live CD3+CD8+ cells negative for CD19 and CD56 were sorted. The sample here was CD8+ T cells sorted from blood (inferred from file names), taken from a patient given nivolumab and ipilimumab in sequence. The receptor was isolated from a human donor with melanoma. The chain carries TRBV7-8 and TRBJ2-2; D not resolved. CDR3 coding DNA: TGTGCCAGCAGCTCAAACACCGGGGAGCTGTTTTTT. Its translation: CASSSNTGELFF.